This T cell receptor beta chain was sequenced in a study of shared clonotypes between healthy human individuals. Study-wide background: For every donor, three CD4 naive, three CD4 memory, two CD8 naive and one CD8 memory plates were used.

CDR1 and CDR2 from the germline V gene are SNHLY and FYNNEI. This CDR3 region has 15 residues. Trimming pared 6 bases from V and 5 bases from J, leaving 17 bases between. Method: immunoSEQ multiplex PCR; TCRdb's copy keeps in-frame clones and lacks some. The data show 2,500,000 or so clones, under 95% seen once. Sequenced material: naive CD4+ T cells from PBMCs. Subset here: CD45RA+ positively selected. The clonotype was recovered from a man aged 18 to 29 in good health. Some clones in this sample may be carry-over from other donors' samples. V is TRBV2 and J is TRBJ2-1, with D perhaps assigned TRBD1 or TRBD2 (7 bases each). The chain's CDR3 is CASRGQGGANNEQFF. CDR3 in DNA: TGTGCCAGCAGAGGGCAGGGGGGGGCCAACAATGAGCAGTTCTTC.